This T cell receptor beta chain was obtained from a study of radiation and T cells in renal cell carcinoma. Findings and limits, study-wide: From baseline, blood top tumor clonotypes peaked at 2 weeks post-radiation. Without pretreatment biopsies, baseline tumor clonotype presence was undetermined.

Clones were sequenced by immunoSEQ multiplex PCR, and TCRdb holds only the in-frame ones, with some missing. The sample has 100,000 to 150,000 clones, around 81% seen once. Time point here: blood 2 weeks post-SBRT. Sample treatment: 15 Gy SBRT to primary tumor, nephrectomy 4 weeks later. The patient's renal cell carcinoma had clear cell pathology. Comments on this clone: Antigen specificity is unknown.

The CDR3 is made up of 16 amino acids. The trim removed 2 bases at V and 4 bases at J, leaving 11 bases unmatched. Germline loops: CDR1 MGHRA, CDR2 YSYEKL. The clonotype originates from a middle-aged man with renal cell carcinoma. J is TRBJ2-7 and V is TRBV4-1, with TRBD1 matching 7 bases. The starting material was blood, obtained from a patient whose treatment included radiotherapy and nephrectomy. The CDR3 sequence: CASSQSTQQGSYEQYF. CDR3 coding DNA: TGCGCCAGCAGCCAAAGTACCCAACAGGGGTCTTACGAGCAGTACTTC.